This is a list of T cell receptor beta chains from one sample in a study of blood T cell repertoires in COVID-19. The protocol was immunoSEQ multiplex PCR, while the TCRdb copy is restricted to in-frame clones and leaves out a portion. There are 75,000 to 90,000 clones in the sample; over 80% occur only once, and 15% to 20% lies in the top ten. The sequenced sample consisted of peripheral blood. The receptors were sampled from an elderly man with active or convalescent COVID-19. CDR3s include the opening cysteine and the closing phenylalanine or tryptophan. Fields, in order: clone size, D gene, J gene, V gene, CDR3 DNA, CDR3 protein. A D gene is named only where the DNA matches it firmly. Clone size is given for some rows only: seen once, a few or many times, or a class if the clone is expanded.

.,TRBD1,TRBJ2-1,TRBV19,TGTGCCAGTAGAGAATTGGCAGGGGGCATAAATGAGCAGTTCTTC,CASRELAGGINEQFF
.,TRBD2,TRBJ2-1,TRBV11-2,TGTGCCAGCAGCTTCGGGGCTAGCGGGGGTTACAATGAGCAGTTCTTC,CASSFGASGGYNEQFF
once,TRBD1,TRBJ2-1,TRBV24-1,TGTGCCACCAGTGTCGACAGGGCACCCTACAATGAGCAGTTCTTC,CATSVDRAPYNEQFF
.,.,TRBJ1-5,TRBV30,TGTGCCTGGAGTCGACAGTTCAATCAGCCCCAGCATTTT,CAWSRQFNQPQHF
.,.,TRBJ2-2,TRBV18,TGTGCCAGCTTAAAGGGGTCAAACACCGGGGAGCTGTTTTTT,CASLKGSNTGELFF
.,TRBD1,TRBJ1-1,TRBV29-1,TGCAGCATCGGCAGGGGGGCAAGGACTGAAGCTTTCTTT,CSIGRGARTEAFF
.,.,TRBJ1-6,TRBV28,TGTGCCAGCAGTTCGCTACGTAACGGACAGCGGAATTCACCCCTCCACTTT,CASSSLRNGQRNSPLHF
.,TRBD1,TRBJ1-1,TRBV18,TGTGCCAGCTCACTAAGGACAGGGTCTAACACTGAAGCTTTCTTT,CASSLRTGSNTEAFF
.,.,TRBJ1-3,TRBV5-1,TGCGCCAGCAGCTTGGGTCCCCAAGGGGTGAGCTCTGGAAACACCATATATTTT,CASSLGPQGVSSGNTIYF
.,.,TRBJ2-1,TRBV19,TGTGCCAGTAGTGCGAGGGGGTCGAGGACCAATGAGCAGTTCTTC,CASSARGSRTNEQFF
.,.,TRBJ2-1,TRBV10-2,TGCGCCAGCAGTTTAGGCTACGCTAGTAATGAGCAGTTCTTC,CASSLGYASNEQFF
.,.,TRBJ1-1,TRBV5-1,TGCGCCAGCAGCCCGACAGGGAACACTGAAGCTTTCTTT,CASSPTGNTEAFF
.,.,TRBJ1-5,TRBV19,TGTGCCAGTAGTAGAGTCCGGGGTTCGGAGCCCCAGCATTTT,CASSRVRGSEPQHF
.,TRBD1,TRBJ1-5,TRBV7-6,TGTGCCAGCAGCTTAGAAGGGGGGACAGGGGGACAGCCCCAGCATTTT,CASSLEGGTGGQPQHF
once,TRBD2,TRBJ2-3,TRBV4-1,TGCGCCAGCAGCCTGACTAGCGGGAGGACAGATACGCAGTATTTT,CASSLTSGRTDTQYF
few,.,TRBJ2-5,TRBV4-2,TGTGCCAGCAGCCAAGATCAGGAGACCCAGTACTTC,CASSQDQETQYF
.,TRBD2,TRBJ2-5,TRBV2,TGTGCCAGCAGTTACCTAGCGGGGGGCTTGCAAGAGACCCAGTACTTC,CASSYLAGGLQETQYF
.,.,TRBJ2-6,TRBV5-1,TGCGCCAGCAGCACAAGAACTGGGGCCAACGTCCTGACTTTC,CASSTRTGANVLTF
.,.,TRBJ1-3,TRBV5-1,TGCGCCAGCAGCTGGGAGGACGGTAGGAGCTCTGGAAACACCATATATTTT,CASSWEDGRSSGNTIYF
.,TRBD2,TRBJ2-5,TRBV3-1/TRBV3-2,TGTGCCAGCAGCCAACTAGCGGGGGGTAACCAAGAGACCCAGTACTTC,CASSQLAGGNQETQYF
.,.,TRBJ2-2,TRBV2,TGTGCCAGCAGGGAGGGCAGTAACACCGGGGAGCTGTTTTTT,CASREGSNTGELFF
.,TRBD1,TRBJ1-1,TRBV18,TGTGCCAGCTCGCAAACATCACAGGGGGCGTTGAGCACTGAAGCTTTCTTT,CASSQTSQGALSTEAFF
once,TRBD1,TRBJ1-2,TRBV11-2,TGTGCCAGCAGCCTTGGACAGGGGAACTATGGCTACACCTTC,CASSLGQGNYGYTF
.,.,TRBJ1-2,TRBV30,TGTGCCTTCCGAGGATATGGTTATGGCTACACCTTC,CAFRGYGYGYTF
.,TRBD1,TRBJ2-1,TRBV6-1,TGTGCCAGCAGTGAAGCGGGGGGACAGGGGGCGAATGAGCAGTTCTTC,CASSEAGGQGANEQFF
.,TRBD1,TRBJ1-1,TRBV6-5,TGTGCCAGCGCCAAGGGGGCGTCGGGCACTGAAGCTTTCTTT,CASAKGASGTEAFF
.,.,TRBJ2-1,TRBV6-1,TGTGCCAGCAGTGACGGCAGCAGGGGTTTCCATGAGCAGTTCTTC,CASSDGSRGFHEQFF
once,TRBD1,TRBJ1-6,TRBV28,TGTGCCAGCACCCAGACAGGGTTTAATTCACCCCTCCACTTT,CASTQTGFNSPLHF
.,.,TRBJ2-1,TRBV19,TGTGCCAGTAGTAACAGGTTTGGTGAGCAGTTCTTC,CASSNRFGEQFF
once,TRBD1,TRBJ1-1,TRBV11-3,TGTGCCAGCAGCTCACGACAGGGTTGGACTGAAGCTTTCTTT,CASSSRQGWTEAFF
.,.,TRBJ1-4,TRBV18,TGTGCCAGCTCACAGGACACCCTTAATGAAAAACTGTTTTTT,CASSQDTLNEKLFF
.,.,TRBJ1-1,TRBV27,TGTGCCAGCAGTCCGTTGGCGGGGGTGAACACTGAAGCTTTCTTT,CASSPLAGVNTEAFF
.,TRBD1,TRBJ2-1,TRBV5-4,TGTGCCAGCAGCCCCTGGACAGGGGGCGAGCAGTTCTTC,CASSPWTGGEQFF
few,.,TRBJ1-3,TRBV11-2,TGTGCCAGCAGTCGCCCACAGGTCTCTGGAAACACCATATATTTT,CASSRPQVSGNTIYF
.,TRBD2,TRBJ2-2,TRBV5-1,TGCGCCAGCAGCTTGGGACTAGCAGGAGGGGAGCTGTTTTTT,CASSLGLAGGELFF
.,.,TRBJ1-1,TRBV5-1,TGCGCCAGCCGTCGGCGGGGGGAAAACACTGAAGCTTTCTTT,CASRRRGENTEAFF
few,.,TRBJ1-5,TRBV19,TGTGCCAGTAGTATGACGTCGGGGTATAGCAATCAGCCCCAGCATTTT,CASSMTSGYSNQPQHF
.,TRBD1,TRBJ1-1,TRBV5-1,TGCGCCAGCAGCATAGGGACAGGGGGCGGCACTGAAGCTTTCTTT,CASSIGTGGGTEAFF
.,.,TRBJ2-1,TRBV19,TGTGCCAGTAGTATAGAACGGGGAGCCTACAATGAGCAGTTCTTC,CASSIERGAYNEQFF
.,.,TRBJ2-2,TRBV29-1,TGCAGCGTTGAAGATGTCCCCGAGCGGAACACCGGGGAGCTGTTTTTT,CSVEDVPERNTGELFF
.,.,TRBJ1-5,TRBV7-8,TGTGCCAGTGGAGGAGGGCCTCGGGGCAATCAGCCCCAGCATTTT,CASGGGPRGNQPQHF
.,.,TRBJ2-5,TRBV18,TGTGCCAGCTCCCACGGGGTAGAGACCCAGTACTTC,CASSHGVETQYF
once,TRBD1,TRBJ2-1,TRBV7-9,TGTGCCAGCAGCATCTGGACAGGGGGTTCCTACAATGAGCAGTTCTTC,CASSIWTGGSYNEQFF
.,.,TRBJ2-6,TRBV10-2,TGCGCCAGCAGTCCGTCGGTTGGGGCCAACGTCCTGACTTTC,CASSPSVGANVLTF
.,.,TRBJ1-2,TRBV30,TGTGCCTGGAGTCCAACCGGGGTCCGGGGCTACACCTTC,CAWSPTGVRGYTF